The 15 T cell receptor beta chains reported below all come from one sample, sequenced in a study of blood T cell repertoires in COVID-19. Method: immunoSEQ multiplex PCR; TCRdb's copy keeps in-frame clones and lacks some. The sample lists 220,000 or so clones; approximately 85% were seen once. The specimen sequenced was peripheral blood. The origin of the receptors is a woman older than 75 with COVID-19, enrolled during active disease.

The chain uses TRBV2 and TRBJ1-2, with D unclear. The germline V gene encodes CDR1 SNHLY and CDR2 FYNNEI. Deletions cut 6 bases from V and 0 bases from J, with 14 bases between. The CDR3 is made up of 15 amino acids. In nucleotides, the CDR3 is TGTGCCAGCAGGAGGTACGAAGTATCTAACTATGGCTACACCTTC. It translates to CASRRYEVSNYGYTF.

V usage is TRBV7-2 and J usage is TRBJ2-7; D is possibly TRBD1 (6 bases). The CDR3 covers 13 residues. Germline CDR1 is SGHTA and CDR2 is FQGNSA. V was clipped by 7 bases and J by 6 bases, with 16 bases between them. CDR3 sequence reads: CASNHRTASEQYF. The CDR3 DNA reads TGTGCCAGCAACCATCGGACAGCAAGCGAGCAGTACTTC.

The chain carries TRBV7-9 and TRBJ2-5; 12 nucleotides line up with TRBD2. V lost 5 bases and J lost 3; bases outside the gene matches: 4. CDR1 is SEHNR, CDR2 FQNEAQ, per germline (reference sequence). This CDR3 spans 15 amino acids. Here the CDR3 reads CASSPPSGREETQYF. In nucleotides, the CDR3 is TGTGCCAGCAGCCCCCCTAGCGGGAGGGAAGAGACCCAGTACTTC.

The chain employs TRBV7-8 and TRBJ1-5; 9 bases fit TRBD1. This CDR3 is 14 amino acids long. The germline CDR1 and CDR2 sequences are SGHVS and FQNEAQ. V was pared by 5 bases and J by 4 bases, with 3 bases of the junction left unmatched. CDR3 DNA: TGTGCCAGCAGCCAGACAGGGGGAAATCAGCCCCAGCATTTT. Its protein is CASSQTGGNQPQHF. The full variable domain, completed using reference TRBV7-8 and TRBJ1-5, is GAGVSQSPRYKVAKRGQDVALRCDPISGHVSLFWYQQALGQGPEFLTYFQNEAQLDKSGLPSDRFFAERPEGSVSTLKIQRTQQEDSAVYLCASSQTGGNQPQHFGDGTRLSIL.

The chain joins TRBV21-1 to TRBJ2-4; the table's D call, TRBD1, was not checked against the DNA. TRBV21-1 is deemed a pseudogene. This CDR3 contains 20 residues. CDR3 residues: CASSKEFQAAEGVAKNIQYF. CDR3 bases: TGTGCCAGCAGCAAAGAGTTTCAGGCCGCAGAGGGGGTAGCCAAAAACATTCAGTACTTC.

The CDR3 bases are TGTGCCAGCTCTCCGAAACAGGGACCGATGAACACTGAAGCTTTCTTT. Its translation is CASSPKQGPMNTEAFF. J is TRBJ1-1 and V is TRBV18; possible D gene TRBD1, 6 bases. The CDR3 spans 16 residues. Trimming took 6 bases from V and 0 from J, leaving 17 bases between them. From germline, CDR1 is KGHSH and CDR2 LQKENI.

This chain joins TRBV6-5 and TRBJ1-3, with TRBD1 matching 7 bases. Unmatched junction bases numbered 9, after V lost 10 bases and J lost 0 bases. CDR1 and CDR2 from the germline V gene are MNHEY and SVGAGI. CDR3 length: 15 amino acids. The CDR3 spells CATMQGDYSGNTIYF. In DNA form, the CDR3 reads TGTGCCACCATGCAGGGGGATTACTCTGGAAACACCATATATTTT.

The chain couples TRBV27 to TRBJ1-5; 9 positions agree with TRBD1. J was trimmed by 3 bases and V by 5 bases; bases with no gene match: 8. The CDR3 loop spans 16 amino acids. Germline CDR1 and CDR2: MNHEY and SMNVEV (reference sequence). The CDR3 loop reads CASSAADRGNNQPQHF. CDR3 DNA sequence: TGTGCCAGCAGTGCTGCCGACAGGGGGAACAATCAGCCCCAGCATTTT.

The chain employs TRBV9 and TRBJ2-2; 8 nucleotides match TRBD2. CDR1 is SGDLS and CDR2 is YYNGEE in the germline V gene. The CDR3 spans 17 residues. With V trimmed by 1 base and J by 1 base, 6 bases remained unmatched. The CDR3 spells CASSVPRGGRNTGELFF. The DNA for the CDR3 is TGTGCCAGCAGCGTACCCCGGGGGGGCAGGAACACCGGGGAGCTGTTTTTT. Looking up the rest from reference TRBV9 and TRBJ2-2 gives the full variable domain: DSGVTQTPKHLITATGQRVTLRCSPRSGDLSVYWYQQSLDQGLQFLIQYYNGEERAKGNILERFSAQQFPDLHSELNLSSLELGDSALYFCASSVPRGGRNTGELFFGEGSRLTVL.

This clone came up a few times. The chain is built from TRBV29-1 and TRBJ2-3; TRBD1 matches at 8 bases. The CDR3 runs to 13 residues. Germline trimming cut 4 bases from V and 3 bases from J; bases unmatched to any gene: 3. Germline assignment: CDR1 SQVTM and CDR2 ANQGSEA. CDR3: CSVGQGWTDTQYF. The CDR3 nucleotides are TGCAGCGTTGGACAGGGGTGGACAGATACGCAGTATTTT.

CDR3 DNA sequence: TGTGCCAGCAGTGGGGAAGGGGACAGGGGGTATGGCTACACCTTC. Its protein is CASSGEGDRGYGYTF. The chain is built from TRBV2 and TRBJ1-2; 11 bases line up with TRBD1. From germline, CDR1 is SNHLY and CDR2 FYNNEI. The CDR3 covers 15 residues. The ends lost 4 bases at V and 5 bases at J; junction bases unmatched: 6.

This chain links TRBV7-2 with TRBJ2-7; weak D call: TRBD2 (6 bases). CDR1 SGHTA and CDR2 FQGNSA come from the germline V gene. Trimming left V 4 bases short and J 0 bases short, with 13 bases between. CDR3 length: 15 amino acids. The CDR3 loop reads CASSSPGVHSYEQYF. In nucleotides, the CDR3 is TGTGCCAGCAGCTCTCCGGGGGTTCACTCCTACGAGCAGTACTTC.

The genes are TRBV28 and TRBJ1-1, with 8 bases identical to TRBD1. Unmatched junction bases numbered 8, after V lost 6 bases and J lost 2 bases. This CDR3 comprises 15 residues. The V gene's germline CDR1 is MDHEN and CDR2 SYDVKM. As DNA, the CDR3 is TGTGCCAGCAGGCTAGCCGGGACAGGTAACACTGAAGCTTTCTTT. Its translation is CASRLAGTGNTEAFF.

The chain couples TRBV28 to TRBJ1-1; 8 nucleotides agree with TRBD1. J gave up 3 bases and V 2 bases, and 2 bases lay outside the gene matches. The CDR3 length is 14 residues. Germline V gives CDR1 MDHEN, CDR2 SYDVKM. CDR3 DNA: TGTGCCAGCAGTTTAGACAGGGGTTACACTGAAGCTTTCTTT. Protein sequence: CASSLDRGYTEAFF.

The V gene is TRBV7-9, the J gene TRBJ1-5; D is unresolved. Trimming cost V 2 bases and J 1 base, with 6 bases left between them. This CDR3 spans 14 amino acids. In germline, CDR1 is SEHNR, CDR2 FQNEAQ (reference sequence). DNA for the CDR3: TGTGCCAGCAGCTTAAGTGAGAGCAATCAGCCCCAGCATTTT. Residues: CASSLSESNQPQHF.